A selection of T cell receptor beta chains follows, all from one sample in a study of OX40 agonist ivuxolimab in advanced cancers. Using immunoSEQ multiplex PCR, the repertoire was profiled, and TCRdb retains in-frame clones only, with some absent. Among about 70,000 clones listed, about 81% were seen once. This sample comprised CD4+ or CD8+ T cells sorted from blood, obtained in a trial of the OX40 agonist ivuxolimab. The receptor set was obtained from an adult with an advanced solid tumor such as melanoma, head and neck, liver or kidney cancer. The CDR3 runs from the conserved cysteine through the conserved F or W. A D gene is named only where the DNA matches it firmly. Clone size appears in some rows only: once, few, many, or a class for an expanded clone.

>TRBJ1-4|TRBD1|TRBV11-3|few
CASSLEHPWDRSTNEKLFF
TGTGCCAGCAGCTTAGAACACCCCTGGGACAGATCAACTAATGAAAAACTGTTTTTT
>TRBJ2-5|.|TRBV29-1|.
CSVEGQPGRETQYF
TGCAGCGTTGAAGGACAACCCGGGCGAGAGACCCAGTACTTC
>TRBJ2-5|.|TRBV5-1|.
CASSFQPGETQYF
TGCGCCAGCAGCTTCCAACCGGGAGAGACCCAGTACTTC
>TRBJ2-7|.|TRBV11-3|.
CASSLVDGYEQYF
TGTGCCAGCAGCTTAGTCGACGGCTACGAGCAGTACTTT
>TRBJ1-6|TRBD1|TRBV2|.
CASSGTGEGSPLHF
TGTGCCAGCAGTGGGACAGGGGAAGGTTCACCCCTCCACTTT
>TRBJ1-2|.|TRBV6-6|.
CASSYSSGVGDYGYTF
TGTGCCAGCAGTTACTCGAGCGGGGTAGGTGACTATGGCTACACCTTC
>TRBJ2-7|.|TRBV4-1|.
CASSQDPTNYEQYF
TGCGCCAGCAGCCAAGATCCCACGAACTACGAGCAGTACTTC
>TRBJ1-2|TRBD1|TRBV6-4|.
CASSEGTGGKLNYGYTF
TGTGCCAGCAGTGAGGGGACAGGGGGAAAACTTAACTATGGCTACACCTTC
>TRBJ2-5|.|TRBV5-1|.
CASSLLQIQETQYF
TGCGCCAGCAGCTTGTTGCAGATACAAGAGACCCAGTACTTC
>TRBJ2-5|TRBD2|TRBV7-2|.
CASSSGLAGTQYF
TGTGCCAGCAGCTCAGGACTAGCTGGGACCCAGTACTTC
>TRBJ1-2|.|TRBV6-5|.
CASSPGTGINYGYTF
TGTGCCAGCAGCCCGGGGACGGGAATCAACTATGGCTACACCTTC
>TRBJ1-1|.|TRBV5-1|once
CASSSEQNTEAFF
TGCGCCAGCAGCTCCGAACAGAACACTGAAGCTTTCTTT
>TRBJ1-3|TRBD1|TRBV5-6|.
CASSPVGQGASGNTIYF
TGTGCCAGCAGCCCAGTTGGACAGGGGGCCTCAGGAAACACCATATATTTT
>TRBJ1-4|.|TRBV28|once
CASKPGASRRATNEKLFF
TGTGCCAGCAAACCGGGGGCTTCCCGGCGGGCAACTAATGAAAAACTGTTTTTT
>TRBJ2-4|.|TRBV11-1|.
CASSLVTAKNIQYF
TGTGCCAGCAGCTTAGTGACAGCCAAAAACATTCAGTACTTC
>TRBJ1-2|TRBD1|TRBV19|.
CASSNPGGNYGYTF
TGTGCCAGTAGTAACCCAGGGGGCAACTATGGCTACACCTTC
>TRBJ2-1|.|TRBV18|.
CASSPVSGNEQFF
TGTGCCAGCTCACCCGTGTCGGGGAATGAGCAGTTCTTC
>TRBJ2-7|TRBD2|TRBV7-2|.
CASSSQGLAGHYEQYF
TGTGCCAGCAGCTCTCAGGGACTAGCGGGCCACTACGAGCAGTACTTC
>TRBJ1-1|.|TRBV6-5|few
CASSYDREAFF
TGTGCCAGCAGTTACGACAGGGAAGCTTTCTTT
>TRBJ2-5|TRBD2|TRBV18|.
CASSPYKGGETQYF
TGTGCCAGCTCACCCTACAAGGGAGGGGAGACCCAGTACTTC
>TRBJ2-2|TRBD1|TRBV7-9|.
CASSSPRGTGEEITGELFF
TGTGCCAGCAGCTCACCCCGCGGGACAGGGGAAGAGATCACCGGGGAGCTGTTTTTT
>TRBJ2-2|.|TRBV29-1|.
CSVIRGNTGELFF
TGCAGCGTTATAAGAGGGAACACCGGGGAGCTGTTTTTT
>TRBJ1-5|.|TRBV2|few
CASSDRLSNQPQHF
TGTGCCAGCAGTGACAGGTTAAGCAATCAGCCCCAGCATTTT
>TRBJ1-1|.|TRBV11-3|.
CASSLNRDTEAFF
TGTGCCAGCAGCCTTAACAGAGACACTGAAGCTTTCTTT
>TRBJ2-7|.|TRBV30|.
CAWNPPHKSARWQYF
TGTGCCTGGAACCCCCCCCACAAGTCCGCACGATGGCAGTACTTC
>TRBJ2-3|.|TRBV7-2|few
CASSPPGADTQYF
TGTGCCAGCAGTCCCCCTGGAGCAGATACGCAGTATTTT
>TRBJ1-6|.|TRBV2|.
CASKYGRIESPLHF
TGTGCCAGCAAATACGGCAGAATCGAATCACCCCTCCACTTT
>TRBJ1-5|.|TRBV6-6|.
CASNGGVSYSNQPQHF
TGTGCCAGCAACGGAGGCGTCTCATATAGCAATCAGCCCCAGCATTTT
>TRBJ1-5|.|TRBV6-1|.
CATSGGNNRYQPQHF
TGTGCCACCAGTGGAGGTAACAATCGTTATCAGCCCCAGCATTTT
>TRBJ2-1|TRBD1|TRBV9|.
CASSDDRGNNEQFF
TGTGCCAGCAGCGACGACAGGGGGAATAATGAGCAGTTCTTC
>TRBJ1-4|TRBD1|TRBV9|.
CASSVTDRSEKLFF
TGTGCCAGCAGCGTCACGGACAGGTCGGAAAAACTGTTTTTT
>TRBJ2-7|TRBD1|TRBV6-5|.
CASNQRQGAYEQYF
TGTGCCAGCAACCAACGACAGGGGGCATACGAGCAGTACTTC
>TRBJ2-3|.|TRBV25-1|.
CASSHMDTDTQYF
TGTGCCAGCAGTCATATGGACACAGATACGCAGTATTTT
>TRBJ1-1|TRBD1|TRBV2|.
CASRTPGGNTEAFF
TGTGCCAGCAGGACACCAGGGGGGAACACTGAAGCTTTCTTT
>TRBJ1-5|.|TRBV30|.
CAWSVGSGRQPQHF
TGTGCCTGGAGTGTTGGCAGCGGACGACAGCCCCAGCATTTT
>TRBJ1-5|TRBD1|TRBV2|few
CASSGTGENQPQHF
TGTGCCAGCAGTGGGACAGGGGAAAATCAGCCCCAGCATTTT
>TRBJ2-2|.|TRBV7-2|.
CASSSGPKAGELFF
TGTGCCAGCAGCTCAGGACCAAAGGCCGGGGAGCTGTTTTTT
>TRBJ1-1|.|TRBV4-1|.
CASSQDEGGSTEAFF
TGTGCCAGCAGCCAAGATGAGGGAGGGAGCACTGAAGCTTTCTTT
>TRBJ2-1|.|TRBV7-9|.
CASSASGAESYNEQFF
TGTGCCAGCAGCGCAAGTGGAGCGGAATCCTACAATGAGCAGTTCTTC
>TRBJ1-1|.|TRBV18|.
CASSPRAQGGSEAFF
TGTGCCAGCTCACCACGTGCTCAGGGTGGATCTGAAGCTTTCTTT
>TRBJ2-1|.|TRBV7-3|once
CASSLNTGSYNEQFF
TGTGCCAGCAGCTTAAATACGGGCTCCTACAATGAGCAGTTCTTC
>TRBJ1-3|TRBD1|TRBV30|once
CAWSVGDSYNTIYF
TGTGCCTGGAGTGTTGGGGACAGTTATAACACCATATATTTT
>TRBJ1-2|.|TRBV4-1|.
CASSEFTGTPLEGYTF
TGCGCCAGCAGCGAATTTACAGGGACCCCCCTGGAGGGCTACACCTTC
>TRBJ1-1|TRBD1|TRBV2|.
CASRNRAGTANTEAFF
TGTGCCAGCAGGAACAGAGCCGGGACAGCGAACACTGAAGCTTTCTTT
>TRBJ1-1|.|TRBV6-5|.
CASSQGGNTEAFF
TGTGCCAGCAGTCAAGGGGGGAACACTGAAGCTTTCTTT
>TRBJ1-6|TRBD1|TRBV5-1|.
CASSLAMGQPNSPLHF
TGCGCCAGCAGCTTGGCAATGGGACAGCCAAATTCACCCCTCCACTTT
>TRBJ2-5|TRBD1|TRBV14|.
CASSNGQGAWETQYF
TGTGCCAGCAGCAATGGACAGGGGGCATGGGAGACCCAGTACTTC
>TRBJ2-7|TRBD1|TRBV7-2|.
CASSRQGSLDEQYF
TGTGCCAGCAGCCGACAGGGTAGCCTTGACGAGCAGTACTTC
>TRBJ1-4|TRBD1|TRBV5-1|.
CASSLSLRQGQRSEKLFF
TGCGCCAGCAGCTTGAGTCTTCGACAGGGCCAAAGGAGTGAAAAACTGTTTTTT
>TRBJ1-1|.|TRBV19|.
CASSIVANAISEAFF
TGTGCCAGTAGTATTGTGGCAAATGCCATATCTGAAGCTTTCTTT
>TRBJ1-2|.|TRBV19|many
CASSKNYGYTF
TGTGCCAGTAGTAAGAACTATGGCTACACCTTC
>TRBJ2-1|TRBD1|TRBV29-1|.
CSVSGTGVHEQFF
TGCAGCGTTTCCGGGACAGGGGTCCATGAGCAGTTCTTC
>TRBJ2-3|TRBD1|TRBV11-2|.
CASSYLLNRGNTQYF
TGTGCCAGCAGCTATCTACTAAACAGGGGGAATACGCAGTATTTT